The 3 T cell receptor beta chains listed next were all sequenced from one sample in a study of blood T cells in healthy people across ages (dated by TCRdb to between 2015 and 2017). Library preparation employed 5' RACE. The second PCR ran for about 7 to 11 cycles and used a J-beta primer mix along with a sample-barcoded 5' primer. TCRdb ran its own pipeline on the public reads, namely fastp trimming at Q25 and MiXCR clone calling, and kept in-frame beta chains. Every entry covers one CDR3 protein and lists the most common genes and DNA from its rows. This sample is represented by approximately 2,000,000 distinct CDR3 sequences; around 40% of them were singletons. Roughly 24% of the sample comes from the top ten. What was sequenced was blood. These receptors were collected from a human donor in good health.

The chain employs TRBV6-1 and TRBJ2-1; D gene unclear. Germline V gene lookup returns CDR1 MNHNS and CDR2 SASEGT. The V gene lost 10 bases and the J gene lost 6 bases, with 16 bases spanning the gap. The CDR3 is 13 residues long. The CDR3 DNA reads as TGTGCCACCGAGGACGGATTCTTCAATGAGCAGTTCTTC. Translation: CATEDGFFNEQFF.

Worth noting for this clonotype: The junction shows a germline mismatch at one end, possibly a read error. The CDR3: CASSFGQGGDTQYF. The CDR3 DNA is TGTGCCAGCAGCTTCGGGCAGGGGGGAGATACGCAGTATTTT. V and J are TRBV5-1 and TRBJ2-3; tentatively, D is TRBD1 (7 bases). The CDR3 totals 14 residues. The germline V gene has CDR1 SGHRS and CDR2 YFSETQ.

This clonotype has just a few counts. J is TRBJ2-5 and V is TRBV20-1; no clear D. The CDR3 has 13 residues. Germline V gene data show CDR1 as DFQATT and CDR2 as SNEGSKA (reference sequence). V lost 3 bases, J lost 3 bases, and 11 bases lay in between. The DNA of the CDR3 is TGCAGTGCTAGCCGTGGTGACGAAGAGACCCAGTACTTC. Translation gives CSASRGDEETQYF.